This T cell receptor (beta chain) was retrieved from a study of the immune and genomic landscape of osteosarcoma. Study results and limitations: Clonality was higher in immune-hot C3 than cold C1, yet still low.

This CDR3 is 13 amino acids long. Per the germline V gene, CDR1 is SGHTA and CDR2 is FQGNSA. V lost 5 bases and J 2 bases, leaving 6 bases between the germline ends. Osteosarcoma specimens were post-treatment primary, local recurrence and metastasis tumors from poor-prognosis patients. Remarks on this clone: Its antigen is undetermined.

The repertoire was sequenced with immunoSEQ multiplex PCR; TCRdb's copy has only in-frame clones and lacks some. Here the sample spans over a thousand clones, over 65% being singletons. The sequence came from a man aged 25 to 40 with osteosarcoma. The sample comprised primary tumor tissue from the femur. This sequence joins TRBV7-2 and TRBJ1-4; D remains ambiguous. The CDR3 coding sequence is TGTGCCAGCAGCGCACGTACTAATGAAAAACTGTTTTTT. It is translated as CASSARTNEKLFF. Variable domain in full (rest from reference TRBV7-2 and TRBJ1-4): GAGVSQSPSNKVTEKGKDVELRCDPISGHTALYWYRQSLGQGLEFLIYFQGNSAPDKSGLPSDRFSAERTGGSVSTLTIQRTQQEDSAVYLCASSARTNEKLFFGSGTQLSVL.